The next 30 T cell receptor beta chains were all read from a single sample in a study of T cell changes during pregnancy in multiple sclerosis. The repertoire was sequenced with immunoSEQ multiplex PCR; TCRdb's copy has only in-frame clones and lacks some. This repertoire shows fewer than 60,000 clones, roughly nine tenths found once; its top ten account for roughly 10%. Material: CD8+ T cells from peripheral blood mononuclear cells, obtained after pregnancy. These receptors originate from a female donor with multiple sclerosis, enrolled in a pregnancy study.

CDR3 DNA sequence: TGTGCCAGCAGCCGGGACAGCTCTTGGGAGCAGTACTTC. It yields the protein CASSRDSSWEQYF. This chain links TRBV2 with TRBJ2-7, with 7 bases matching TRBD1. This CDR3 spans 13 amino acids. Losses at the gene ends were 6 bases for V and 7 bases for J; bases not matched to a gene: 9. Germline CDR1 reads SNHLY; CDR2 reads FYNNEI.

V and J are TRBV10-1 and TRBJ2-3, with 8 bases that match TRBD2. The CDR3 contains 16 residues. Germline CDR1 WNHNN, CDR2 SYGVQD (reference sequence). With 3 bases clipped from V and 2 bases from J, the junction kept 7 bases outside the gene matches. The CDR3 sequence is CASSDMAGGLTDTQYF. The DNA of the CDR3 is TGCGCCAGCAGTGATATGGCGGGGGGCCTCACAGATACGCAGTATTTT.

J is TRBJ2-2 and V is TRBV13; 8 bases are shared with TRBD1. CDR1 PRHDT and CDR2 FYEKMQ come from the germline V gene (reference sequence). Losses at the gene ends were 5 bases for V and 6 bases for J; bases not matched to a gene: 5. CDR3 length: 14 amino acids. This chain's CDR3 is CASSPRQGPGELFF. The CDR3 nucleotides are TGTGCCAGCAGCCCACGACAGGGGCCCGGGGAGCTGTTTTTT.

The J gene is TRBJ2-7, the V gene TRBV11-2, with TRBD1 matching over 8 bases. The CDR3 consists of 14 residues. V lost 5 bases, J lost 3 bases, and 6 bases stayed unmatched. The germline V gene has CDR1 SGHAT and CDR2 FQNNGV. In DNA, the CDR3 is TGTGCCAGCAGCACGGGACAGGTCAACTACGAGCAGTACTTC. Encoded protein: CASSTGQVNYEQYF. Using reference TRBV11-2 and TRBJ2-7 for the parts outside the CDR3, the full variable domain is EAGVAQSPRYKIIEKRQSVAFWCNPISGHATLYWYQQILGQGPKLLIQFQNNGVVDDSQLPKDRFSAERLKGVDSTLKIQPAKLEDSAVYLCASSTGQVNYEQYFGPGTRLTVT.

This chain joins TRBV6-1 and TRBJ1-4; the D is unclear. The length of the CDR3 is 11 residues. CDR1 is MNHNS and CDR2 is SASEGT in the germline V gene. V was clipped by 0 bases and J by 13 bases, with 6 bases between them. The CDR3: CASSEAPLLFF. DNA for the CDR3: TGTGCCAGCAGTGAAGCCCCCTTACTGTTTTTT.

The genes are TRBV15 and TRBJ2-1; D unresolved. From germline, CDR1 is LNHNV and CDR2 YYDKDF (reference sequence). CDR3 size: 15 residues. Trimming stripped 8 bases from V and 0 bases from J, with 14 bases between. Here the CDR3 DNA reads TGTGCCACCGCGATTACTCGGAGCTCCTACAATGAGCAGTTCTTC. Its translation: CATAITRSSYNEQFF.

The genes are TRBV10-1 and TRBJ1-5; 9 nucleotides match TRBD1. Germline V gene sequence: CDR1 WNHNN, CDR2 SYGVQD (reference sequence). The V segment lost 10 bases and the J segment 9 bases; nucleotides outside the gene matches: 16. This CDR3 is 15 amino acids long. DNA for the CDR3: TGCGCCAATCCGACAGGGGGTAGGGCTAGTCGGCCCCAGCATTTT. Residues: CANPTGGRASRPQHF.

J is TRBJ2-4 and V is TRBV27; 7 nucleotides line up with TRBD2. Germline V gene data show CDR1 as MNHEY and CDR2 as SMNVEV (reference sequence). Unmatched junction bases numbered 3, after V lost 1 base and J lost 0 bases. The CDR3 runs to 16 residues. For the CDR3, the DNA is TGTGCCAGCAGTTTATTGGGGGGGATAGCCAAAAACATTCAGTACTTC. It yields the protein CASSLLGGIAKNIQYF.

J is TRBJ2-3 and V is TRBV19; 13 bases line up with TRBD2. The CDR3 is made up of 15 amino acids. V was pared by 6 bases and J by 4 bases, with 4 bases of the junction left unmatched. Germline V gene data show CDR1 as LNHDA and CDR2 as SQIVND (reference sequence). The CDR3 bases are TGTGCCAGTAGCGCCACTAGCGGGGGGGCAGATACGCAGTATTTT. Translating it yields CASSATSGGADTQYF.

The chain employs TRBV15 and TRBJ2-5; TRBD2 matches at 11 bases. Germline CDR1 reads LNHNV; CDR2 reads YYDKDF (reference sequence). The V segment lost 5 bases and the J segment 5 bases; nucleotides outside the gene matches: 13. The CDR3 loop spans 17 amino acids. The CDR3 DNA reads TGTGCCACCAGCCTACTACTAGCGGGGGACCCCTGGGAGACCCAGTACTTC. Translating it yields CATSLLLAGDPWETQYF.

This rearrangement joins TRBV13 to TRBJ2-2; D perhaps matches TRBD1 (5 bases). With 2 bases removed from V and 4 bases from J, the gap between germline ends came to 5 bases. There are 13 residues in the CDR3. CDR1 PRHDT and CDR2 FYEKMQ come from the germline V gene (reference sequence). The CDR3 reads CASSLRGTGELFF. The CDR3 region has the DNA TGTGCCAGCAGCTTAAGGGGCACCGGGGAGCTGTTTTTT.

This clone was observed a single time. The chain carries TRBV30 and TRBJ2-5, with D possibly being TRBD2 (6 bases). CDR3 length equals 14 residues. Germline CDR1 and CDR2: GTSNPN and SVGIG (reference sequence). Trimming removed 2 bases from V and 2 bases from J, with 12 bases in between. CDR3 bases: TGTGCCTGGAGTTGGCGGGGTTTACAAGAGACCCAGTACTTC. It encodes CAWSWRGLQETQYF.

V and J are TRBV7-9 and TRBJ1-3; TRBD1 aligns across 8 bases. CDR3 length: 17 amino acids. Germline lookup yields CDR1 SEHNR and CDR2 FQNEAQ (reference sequence). Unmatched junction bases numbered 8, after V lost 1 base and J lost 3 bases. CDR3 loop: CASSLGAAGGFGNTIYF. The CDR3, as DNA: TGTGCCAGCAGCTTAGGGGCCGCAGGGGGCTTTGGAAACACCATATATTTT.

The chain employs TRBV4-1 and TRBJ1-4, with 7 bases identical to TRBD1. Unmatched junction bases numbered 4, after V lost 1 base and J lost 8 bases. The germline CDR1 and CDR2 sequences are MGHRA and YSYEKL. This CDR3 has 14 residues. CDR3 loop: CASSQGQGEEKLFF. The CDR3 DNA is TGCGCCAGCAGCCAAGGGCAGGGGGAGGAAAAACTGTTTTTT.

The V call is TRBV7-8, the J call TRBJ2-5, with TRBD2 matching 16 bases. CDR3 length: 17 amino acids. V shed 4 bases, J shed 5 bases, and the junction held 7 bases outside the gene matches. Germline V gene sequence: CDR1 SGHVS, CDR2 FQNEAQ. CDR3 coding DNA: TGTGCCAGCAGCTGGGGACTAGCGGGGGGGCCATGGGAGACCCAGTACTTC. Translated: CASSWGLAGGPWETQYF.

The V gene is TRBV6-9, the J gene TRBJ2-5; D is unresolved. Germline V gene data show CDR1 as MNHGY and CDR2 as SVAAGI. The CDR3 contains 13 residues. V was shortened by 5 bases and J by 3 bases, with 10 bases between the two germline ends. In DNA form, the CDR3 reads TGTGCCAGCAGTCACCCTAGAGAAGAGACCCAGTACTTC. Amino acid sequence: CASSHPREETQYF.

The chain couples TRBV10-3 to TRBJ1-1; 8 bases fit TRBD1. The V segment lost 1 base and the J segment 3 bases; nucleotides outside the gene matches: 7. This CDR3 is 16 amino acids long. The germline V gene has CDR1 ENHRY and CDR2 SYGVKD. DNA of the CDR3: TGTGCCATCAGTGAGTTGCAGGGGGCGCTGGACACTGAAGCTTTCTTT. This encodes CAISELQGALDTEAFF.

The V and J genes are TRBV5-6 and TRBJ2-7; 16 bases match TRBD2. Germline assignment: CDR1 SGHDT and CDR2 YYEEEE. CDR3 length: 16 residues. V gave up 4 bases and J gave up 3 bases; unmatched junction bases: 4. The CDR3 loop is CASSLGLAGGIYEQYF. The CDR3, as DNA: TGTGCCAGCAGCCTGGGACTAGCGGGGGGGATCTACGAGCAGTACTTC.

The chain couples TRBV6-1 to TRBJ2-1; maybe TRBD2 (6 bases). The V gene's germline CDR1 is MNHNS and CDR2 SASEGT. There are 13 residues in the CDR3. Between the trimmed V and J ends, which lost 6 bases and 4 bases, there was a span of 10 bases. The CDR3 reads CASSAGPYNEQFF. The CDR3 DNA follows: TGTGCCAGCAGCGCGGGACCTTACAATGAGCAGTTCTTC.

This clone was found once. Germline is not matched at one junction end, which may reflect a read error. This sequence joins TRBV19 and TRBJ1-2; perhaps TRBD1 as D (5 bases). The germline V gene has CDR1 LNHDA and CDR2 SQIVND (reference sequence). The CDR3 spans 11 residues. The CDR3 DNA is TGCGCCAGTAGGGGAGTCTATGGCTACACCTTC. Translation: CASRGVYGYTF.

This chain connects TRBV27 to TRBJ2-7, with D tentatively TRBD1 (6 bases). V was trimmed by 6 bases and J by 3 bases, leaving 18 bases between them. Germline CDR1 and CDR2: MNHEY and SMNVEV (reference sequence). CDR3 length: 15 amino acids. In DNA, the CDR3 is TGTGCCAGCAGGCTCTCAGGAGAAGGGGGCTACGAGCAGTACTTC. Amino acids: CASRLSGEGGYEQYF.

The V call is TRBV4-1, the J call TRBJ2-7, with D possibly TRBD2 on 7 matching bases. Trimming cost V 0 bases and J 5 bases, with 17 bases left between them. CDR3 length equals 16 residues. The germline CDR1 and CDR2 sequences are MGHRA and YSYEKL. The CDR3 nucleotides read TGCGCCAGCAGCCAAGAAATGGGGGGGCCCCAGGACGAGCAGTACTTC. Translation: CASSQEMGGPQDEQYF.

The rearrangement uses TRBV15 and TRBJ1-5; no clear D. This CDR3 has 16 amino acids. CDR1 and CDR2 (germline): LNHNV, YYDKDF (reference sequence). Trimming left V 3 bases short and J 1 base short, with 13 bases between. The CDR3 here is CATSSRRGGSNQPQHF. The CDR3 region has the DNA TGTGCCACCAGCAGTAGGCGGGGTGGAAGCAATCAGCCCCAGCATTTT.

The rearrangement uses TRBV5-6 and TRBJ2-7, with D possibly matching TRBD2 (7 bases). Germline V gene data show CDR1 as SGHDT and CDR2 as YYEEEE. This CDR3 has 12 residues. The V gene lost 4 bases and the J gene lost 6 bases, with 11 bases spanning the gap. The CDR3 protein is CASSLGGAEQYF. CDR3 coding DNA: TGTGCCAGCAGCCTAGGGGGGGCCGAGCAGTACTTC.

This clone was detected only once. The chain employs TRBV11-2 and TRBJ1-5, with D maybe TRBD1 (5 bases). Trimming cost V 1 base and J 10 bases, with 11 bases left between them. Germline lookup yields CDR1 SGHAT and CDR2 FQNNGV. The CDR3 has 13 residues. This CDR3 is CASSLGSGSPQHF. The CDR3 bases are TGTGCCAGCAGCTTAGGTTCAGGGTCCCCCCAGCATTTT.

The rearrangement joins TRBV29-1 to TRBJ2-3, with TRBD1 identical over 9 bases. V was clipped by 3 bases and J by 2 bases; unmatched bases: 9. Germline lookup yields CDR1 SQVTM and CDR2 ANQGSEA. CDR3 length: 16 amino acids. CDR3 DNA sequence: TGCAGCGTTGAGTTAGGGGACAGGGCTGTCACAGATACGCAGTATTTT. It codes for CSVELGDRAVTDTQYF.

The chain uses TRBV7-9 and TRBJ1-2; no reliable D call. V was cut by 3 bases and J by 4 bases, with 6 bases left in between. CDR3 length: 12 amino acids. Looked up from germline, CDR1 is SEHNR and CDR2 is FQNEAQ (reference sequence). CDR3 residues: CASSLGAYGYTF. CDR3 nucleotides: TGTGCCAGCAGCTTGGGCGCCTATGGCTACACCTTC. The whole variable domain, filled in from reference TRBV7-9 and TRBJ1-2, reads DTGVSQNPRHKITKRGQNVTFRCDPISEHNRLYWYRQTLGQGPEFLTYFQNEAQLEKSRLLSDRFSAERPKGSFSTLEIQRTEQGDSAMYLCASSLGAYGYTFGSGTRLTVV.

The chain carries TRBV9 and TRBJ2-7; 13 nucleotides line up with TRBD2. The CDR3 totals 15 residues. The V gene's germline CDR1 is SGDLS and CDR2 YYNGEE. Trimming cost V 3 bases and J 4 bases; bases outside gene matches: 4. In nucleotides, the CDR3 is TGTGCCAGCAGCGAAGGGACTAGCGGGGTGTACGAGCAGTACTTC. Protein: CASSEGTSGVYEQYF.

CDR3 in amino acids: CAIRVREGPLHF. Here the CDR3 DNA reads TGTGCCATCAGGGTCCGGGAGGGCCCCCTCCACTTT. The V gene is TRBV10-3, the J gene TRBJ1-6; D gene unclear. The CDR3 extends over 12 amino acids. Per germline, CDR1 ENHRY and CDR2 SYGVKD. The V end was cut by 6 bases, the J end by 13 bases, with 13 bases between.

The rearrangement joins TRBV9 to TRBJ2-2; TRBD1 matches at 10 bases. The junction had 0 bases not matched to a gene; V was cut back by 0 bases and J by 7 bases. CDR1 and CDR2 (germline): SGDLS, YYNGEE. CDR3 length: 14 amino acids. CDR3 region: CASSVGDRGGELFF. CDR3 DNA: TGTGCCAGCAGCGTAGGGGACAGGGGCGGGGAGCTGTTTTTT. The full variable domain, with the rest looked up from reference TRBV9 and TRBJ2-2, is DSGVTQTPKHLITATGQRVTLRCSPRSGDLSVYWYQQSLDQGLQFLIQYYNGEERAKGNILERFSAQQFPDLHSELNLSSLELGDSALYFCASSVGDRGGELFFGEGSRLTVL.